This T cell receptor beta chain was sequenced during a study of blood T cell repertoires in COVID-19. Authors' methods: Using reference gene primer amplification, nucleated cell counts were estimated. Produced via immunoSEQ multiplex PCR; TCRdb's table is partial and in-frame only. The DNA gave D and trimming, while V, J and clone size come from that table. Counted here are roughly 89,000 clones, 80% occurring once; the ten biggest clones make up approximately 10%. The ends were cut back, 7 bases at V and 3 bases at J, with 12 bases in the middle. The CDR3 is made up of 13 amino acids. CDR1 is ENHRY, CDR2 SYGVKD, per germline.

This receptor was identified in a woman aged 70-85 years with acute or convalescent COVID-19. Material: peripheral blood. The chain combines TRBV10-3 with TRBJ2-5; possible D gene TRBD1, 6 bases. The CDR3, as DNA: TGTGCCATCAAGGATTCAGGGGAAGAGACCCAGTACTTC. The encoded protein is CAIKDSGEETQYF.